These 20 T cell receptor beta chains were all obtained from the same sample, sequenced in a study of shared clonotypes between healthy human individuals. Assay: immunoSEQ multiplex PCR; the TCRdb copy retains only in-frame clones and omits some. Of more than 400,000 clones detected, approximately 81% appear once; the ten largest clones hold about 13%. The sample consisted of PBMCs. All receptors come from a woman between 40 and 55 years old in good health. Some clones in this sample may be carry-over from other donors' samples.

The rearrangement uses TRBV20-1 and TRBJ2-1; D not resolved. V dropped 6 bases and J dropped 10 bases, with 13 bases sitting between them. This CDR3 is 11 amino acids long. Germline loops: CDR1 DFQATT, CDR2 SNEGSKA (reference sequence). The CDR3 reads CSATREDEQFF. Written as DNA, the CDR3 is TGCAGTGCCACCCGAGAGGACGAGCAGTTCTTC.

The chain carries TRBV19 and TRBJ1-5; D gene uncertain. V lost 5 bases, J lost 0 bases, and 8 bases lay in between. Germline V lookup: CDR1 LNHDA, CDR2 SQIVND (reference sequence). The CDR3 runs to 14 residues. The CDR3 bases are TGTGCCAGTAGTGCCGACCGTAGCAATCAGCCCCAGCATTTT. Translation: CASSADRSNQPQHF.

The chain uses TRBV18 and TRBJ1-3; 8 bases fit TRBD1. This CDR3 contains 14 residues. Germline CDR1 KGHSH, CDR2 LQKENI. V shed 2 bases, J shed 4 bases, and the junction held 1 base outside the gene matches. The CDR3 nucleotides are TGTGCCAGCTCACCAGGGACAGGAGGAAACACCATATATTTT. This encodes CASSPGTGGNTIYF.

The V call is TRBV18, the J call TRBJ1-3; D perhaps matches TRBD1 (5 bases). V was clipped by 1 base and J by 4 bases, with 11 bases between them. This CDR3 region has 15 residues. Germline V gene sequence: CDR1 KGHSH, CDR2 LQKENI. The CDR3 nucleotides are TGTGCCAGCTCACCACTCGGGACTTCGGGAAACACCATATATTTT. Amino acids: CASSPLGTSGNTIYF. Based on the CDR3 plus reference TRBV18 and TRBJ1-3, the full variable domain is NAGVMQNPRHLVRRRGQEARLRCSPMKGHSHVYWYRQLPEEGLKFMVYLQKENIIDESGMPKERFSAEFPKEGPSILRIQQVVRGDSAAYFCASSPLGTSGNTIYFGEGSWLTVV.

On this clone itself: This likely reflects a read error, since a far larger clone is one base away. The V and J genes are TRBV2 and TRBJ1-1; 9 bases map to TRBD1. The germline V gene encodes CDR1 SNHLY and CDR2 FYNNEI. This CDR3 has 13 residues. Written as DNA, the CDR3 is TGTGCCAGCAGGGCGGACAGGGGCTCTGAAGCTCTCTTT. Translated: CASRADRGSEALF. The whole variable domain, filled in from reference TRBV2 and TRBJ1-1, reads EPEVTQTPSHQVTQMGQEVILRCVPISNHLYFYWYRQILGQKVEFLVSFYNNEISEKSEIFDDQFSVERPDGSNFTLKIRSTKLEDSAMYFCASRADRGSEALFGQGTRLTVV.

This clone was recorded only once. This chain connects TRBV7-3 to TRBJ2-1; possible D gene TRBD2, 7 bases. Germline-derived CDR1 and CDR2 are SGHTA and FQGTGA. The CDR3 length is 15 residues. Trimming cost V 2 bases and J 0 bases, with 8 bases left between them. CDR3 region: CASSLGGASYNEQFF. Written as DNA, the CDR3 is TGTGCCAGCAGCTTAGGGGGGGCCTCCTACAATGAGCAGTTCTTC.

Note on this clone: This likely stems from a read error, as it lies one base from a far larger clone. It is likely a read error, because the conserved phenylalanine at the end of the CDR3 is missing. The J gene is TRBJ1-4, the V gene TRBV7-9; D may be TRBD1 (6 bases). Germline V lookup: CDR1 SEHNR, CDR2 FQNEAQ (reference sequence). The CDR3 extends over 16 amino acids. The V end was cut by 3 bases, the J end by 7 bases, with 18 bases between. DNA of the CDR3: TGTGCCAGCAGCTTGACCGGGGGCGAGGGAGGTGAAAAACTGTTTTCT. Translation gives CASSLTGGEGGEKLFS.

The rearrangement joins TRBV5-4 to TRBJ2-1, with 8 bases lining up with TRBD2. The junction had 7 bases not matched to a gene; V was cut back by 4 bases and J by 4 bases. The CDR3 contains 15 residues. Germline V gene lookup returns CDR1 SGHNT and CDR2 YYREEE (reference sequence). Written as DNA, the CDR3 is TGTGCCAGCAGCCAATCCGGGACTAGGTACAATGAGCAGTTCTTC. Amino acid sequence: CASSQSGTRYNEQFF.

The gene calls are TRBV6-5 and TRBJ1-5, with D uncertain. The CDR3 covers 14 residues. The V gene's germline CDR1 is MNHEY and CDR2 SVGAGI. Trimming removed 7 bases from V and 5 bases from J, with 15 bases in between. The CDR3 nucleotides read TGTGCCAGCACCCCAACCGGAGGCCATCAGCCCCAGCATTTT. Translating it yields CASTPTGGHQPQHF.

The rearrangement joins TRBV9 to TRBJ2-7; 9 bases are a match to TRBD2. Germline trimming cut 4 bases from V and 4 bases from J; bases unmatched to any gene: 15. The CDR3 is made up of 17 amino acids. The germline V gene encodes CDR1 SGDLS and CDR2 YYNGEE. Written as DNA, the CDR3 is TGTGCCAGCAGCCCTCGTGGAATAGCGGGAGTGAATTACGAGCAGTACTTC. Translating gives CASSPRGIAGVNYEQYF.

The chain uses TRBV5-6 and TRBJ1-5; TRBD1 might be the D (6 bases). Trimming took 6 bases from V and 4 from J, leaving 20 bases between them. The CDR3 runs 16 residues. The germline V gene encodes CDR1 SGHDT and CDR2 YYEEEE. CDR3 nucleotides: TGTGCCAGCACCTTCGGGGGGCGGGGGGCAAATCAGCCCCAGCATTTT. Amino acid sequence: CASTFGGRGANQPQHF.

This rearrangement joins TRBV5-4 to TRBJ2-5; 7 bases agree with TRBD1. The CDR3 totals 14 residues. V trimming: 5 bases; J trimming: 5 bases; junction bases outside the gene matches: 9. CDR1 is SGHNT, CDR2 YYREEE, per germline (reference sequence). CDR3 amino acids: CASSRAGGMETQYF. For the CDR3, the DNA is TGTGCCAGCAGTAGGGCAGGGGGAATGGAGACCCAGTACTTC.

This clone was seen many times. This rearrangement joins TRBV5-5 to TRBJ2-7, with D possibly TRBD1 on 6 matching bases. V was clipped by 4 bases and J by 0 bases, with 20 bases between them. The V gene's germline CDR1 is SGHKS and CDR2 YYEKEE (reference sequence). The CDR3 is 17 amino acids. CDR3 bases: TGTGCCAGCAGCGCCGGGCTGCGGACAGTAAGCTCCTACGAGCAGTACTTC. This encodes CASSAGLRTVSSYEQYF.

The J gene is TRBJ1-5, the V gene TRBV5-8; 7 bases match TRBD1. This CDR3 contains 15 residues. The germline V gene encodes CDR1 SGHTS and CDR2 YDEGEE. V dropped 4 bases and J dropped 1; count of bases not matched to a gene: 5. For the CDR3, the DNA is TGTGCCAGCAGCCGGGGACAGATAAGCAATCAGCCCCAGCATTTT. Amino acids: CASSRGQISNQPQHF.

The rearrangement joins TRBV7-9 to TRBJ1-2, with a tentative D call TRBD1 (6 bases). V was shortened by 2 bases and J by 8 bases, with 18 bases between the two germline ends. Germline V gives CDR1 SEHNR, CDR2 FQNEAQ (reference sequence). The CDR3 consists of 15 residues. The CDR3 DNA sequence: TGTGCCAGCAGCTTATTAACCGGGGACATTAACGGCTACACCTTC. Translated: CASSLLTGDINGYTF. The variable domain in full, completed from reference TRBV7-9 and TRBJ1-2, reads DTGVSQNPRHKITKRGQNVTFRCDPISEHNRLYWYRQTLGQGPEFLTYFQNEAQLEKSRLLSDRFSAERPKGSFSTLEIQRTEQGDSAMYLCASSLLTGDINGYTFGSGTRLTVV.

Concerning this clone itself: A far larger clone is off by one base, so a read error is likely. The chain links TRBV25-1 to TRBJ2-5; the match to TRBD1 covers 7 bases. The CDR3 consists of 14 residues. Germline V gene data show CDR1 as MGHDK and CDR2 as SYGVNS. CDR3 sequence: CASSDRDSQEAQYF. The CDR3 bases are TGTGCCAGCAGTGATCGGGACAGCCAAGAGGCCCAGTACTTC.

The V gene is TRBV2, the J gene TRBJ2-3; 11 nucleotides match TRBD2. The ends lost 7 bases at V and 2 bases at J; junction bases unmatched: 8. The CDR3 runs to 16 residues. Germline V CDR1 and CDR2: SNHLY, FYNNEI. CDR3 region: CASKNVAGGPTDTQYF. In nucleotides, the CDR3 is TGTGCCAGCAAAAACGTAGCGGGAGGGCCCACAGATACGCAGTATTTT.

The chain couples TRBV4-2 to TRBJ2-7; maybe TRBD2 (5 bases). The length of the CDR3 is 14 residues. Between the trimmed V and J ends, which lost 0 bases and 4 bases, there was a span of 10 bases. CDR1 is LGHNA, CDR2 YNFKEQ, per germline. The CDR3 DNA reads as TGTGCCAGCAGCCAAGAGAATAGAGGGTACGAGCAGTACTTC. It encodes CASSQENRGYEQYF.

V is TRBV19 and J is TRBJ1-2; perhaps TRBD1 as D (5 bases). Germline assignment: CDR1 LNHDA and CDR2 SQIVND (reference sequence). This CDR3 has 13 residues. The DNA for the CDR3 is TGTGCGCCCGGAGGGCCGGGGGTCTATGGCTACACCTTC. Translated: CAPGGPGVYGYTF.

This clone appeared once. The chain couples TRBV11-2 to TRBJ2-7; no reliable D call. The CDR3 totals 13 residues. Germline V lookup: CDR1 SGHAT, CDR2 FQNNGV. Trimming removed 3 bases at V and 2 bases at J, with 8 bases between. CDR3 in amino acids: CASSFLGTYEQYF. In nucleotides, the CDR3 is TGTGCCAGCAGCTTTCTGGGAACCTACGAGCAGTACTTC.